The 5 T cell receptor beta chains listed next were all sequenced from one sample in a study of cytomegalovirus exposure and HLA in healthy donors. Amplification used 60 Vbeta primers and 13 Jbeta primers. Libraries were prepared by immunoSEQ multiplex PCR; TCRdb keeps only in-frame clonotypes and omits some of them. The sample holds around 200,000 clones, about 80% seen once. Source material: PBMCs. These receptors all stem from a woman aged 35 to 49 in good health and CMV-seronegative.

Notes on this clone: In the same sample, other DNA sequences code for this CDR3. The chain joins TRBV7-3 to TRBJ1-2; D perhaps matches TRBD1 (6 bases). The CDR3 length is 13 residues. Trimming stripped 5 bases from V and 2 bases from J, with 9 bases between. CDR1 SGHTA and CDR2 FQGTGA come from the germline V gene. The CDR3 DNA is TGTGCCAGCAGCCCGGACAGAAACTATGGCTACACCTTC. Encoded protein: CASSPDRNYGYTF.

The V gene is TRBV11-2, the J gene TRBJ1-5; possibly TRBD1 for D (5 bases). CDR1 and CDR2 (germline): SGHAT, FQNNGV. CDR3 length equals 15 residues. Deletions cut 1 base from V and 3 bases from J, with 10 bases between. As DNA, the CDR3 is TGTGCCAGCAGCTTAGGGTGGGGCCCCAATCAGCCCCAGCATTTT. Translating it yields CASSLGWGPNQPQHF.

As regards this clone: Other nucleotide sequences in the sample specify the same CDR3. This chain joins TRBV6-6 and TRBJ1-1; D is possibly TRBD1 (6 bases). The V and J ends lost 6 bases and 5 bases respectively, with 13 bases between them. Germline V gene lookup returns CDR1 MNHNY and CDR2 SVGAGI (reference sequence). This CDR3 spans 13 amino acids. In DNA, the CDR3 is TGTGCCAGCAGCCTTACAGGGATGACTGAAGCTTTCTTT. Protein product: CASSLTGMTEAFF.

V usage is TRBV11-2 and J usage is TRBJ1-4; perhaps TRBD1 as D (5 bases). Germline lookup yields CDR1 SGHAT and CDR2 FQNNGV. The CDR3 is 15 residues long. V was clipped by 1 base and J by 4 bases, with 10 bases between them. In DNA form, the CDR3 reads TGTGCCAGCAGCTTAGGTCAGGGACTTAATGAAAAACTGTTTTTT. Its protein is CASSLGQGLNEKLFF.

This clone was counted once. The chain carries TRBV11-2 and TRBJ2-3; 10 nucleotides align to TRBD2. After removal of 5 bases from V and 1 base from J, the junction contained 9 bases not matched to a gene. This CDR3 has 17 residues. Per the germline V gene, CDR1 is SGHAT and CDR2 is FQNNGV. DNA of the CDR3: TGTGCCAGCAGCCGAGCGGGGGGGTCCCTGGGCACAGATACGCAGTATTTT. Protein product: CASSRAGGSLGTDTQYF.